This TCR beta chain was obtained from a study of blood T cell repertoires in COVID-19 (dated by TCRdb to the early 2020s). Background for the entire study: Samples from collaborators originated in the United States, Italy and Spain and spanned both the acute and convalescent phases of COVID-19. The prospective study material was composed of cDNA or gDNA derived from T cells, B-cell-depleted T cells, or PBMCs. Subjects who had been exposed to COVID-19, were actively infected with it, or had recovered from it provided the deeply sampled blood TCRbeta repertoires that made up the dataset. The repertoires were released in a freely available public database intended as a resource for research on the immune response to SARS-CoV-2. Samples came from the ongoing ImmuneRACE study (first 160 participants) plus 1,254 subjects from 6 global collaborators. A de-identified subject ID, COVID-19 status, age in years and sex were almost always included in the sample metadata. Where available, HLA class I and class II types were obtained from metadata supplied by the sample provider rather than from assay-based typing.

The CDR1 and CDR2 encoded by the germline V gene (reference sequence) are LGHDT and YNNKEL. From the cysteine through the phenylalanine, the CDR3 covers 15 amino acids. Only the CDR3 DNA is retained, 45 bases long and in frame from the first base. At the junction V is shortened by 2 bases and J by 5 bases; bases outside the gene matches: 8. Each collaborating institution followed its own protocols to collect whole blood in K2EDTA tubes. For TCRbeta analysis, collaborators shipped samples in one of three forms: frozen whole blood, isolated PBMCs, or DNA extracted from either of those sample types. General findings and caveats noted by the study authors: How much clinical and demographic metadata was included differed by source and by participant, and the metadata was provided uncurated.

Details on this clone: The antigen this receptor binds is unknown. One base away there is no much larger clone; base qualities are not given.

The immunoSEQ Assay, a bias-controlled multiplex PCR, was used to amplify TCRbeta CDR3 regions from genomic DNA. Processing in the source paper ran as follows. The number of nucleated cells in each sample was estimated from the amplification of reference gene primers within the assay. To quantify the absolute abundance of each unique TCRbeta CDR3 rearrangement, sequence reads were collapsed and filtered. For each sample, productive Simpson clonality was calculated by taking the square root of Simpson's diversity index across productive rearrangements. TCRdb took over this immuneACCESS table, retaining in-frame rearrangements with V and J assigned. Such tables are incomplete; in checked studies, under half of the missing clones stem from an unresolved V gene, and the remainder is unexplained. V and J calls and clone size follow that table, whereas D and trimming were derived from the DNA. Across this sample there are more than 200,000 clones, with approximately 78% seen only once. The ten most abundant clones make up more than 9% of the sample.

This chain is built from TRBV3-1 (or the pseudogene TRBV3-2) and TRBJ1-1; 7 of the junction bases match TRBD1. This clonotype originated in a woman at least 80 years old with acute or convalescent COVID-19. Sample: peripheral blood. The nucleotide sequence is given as TGTGCCAGCAGCCAACTTTGGACAGGCCAGACTGAAGCTTTCTTT. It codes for CASSQLWTGQTEAFF.